These T cell receptor beta chains were read from a single sample in a study of blood T cell repertoires in COVID-19. Method: immunoSEQ multiplex PCR; TCRdb's copy keeps in-frame clones and lacks some. The sample lists tens of thousands of clones; roughly 87% were seen once. Sequencing input: peripheral blood. Receptors originate from a man between 50 and 59 years old with active COVID-19. CDR3s leave out the opening cysteine and the closing phenylalanine or tryptophan. The order of the fields is J gene, V gene, CDR3 protein.

J: TRBJ1-4; V: TRBV6-5; CDR3: ASSSREREKLF
J: TRBJ2-3; V: TRBV4-3; CDR3: ASSQDPTSPTDTQY
J: TRBJ2-1; V: TRBV4-3; CDR3: ASSQGAYFNEQF
J: TRBJ2-7; V: TRBV19; CDR3: ASRPGTSGALEQY
J: TRBJ1-6; V: TRBV25-1; CDR3: ASSWDRHNSPLH
J: TRBJ1-6; V: TRBV9; CDR3: ASSSGRDRASPLH
J: TRBJ2-1; V: TRBV10-3; CDR3: AISGDYNEQF
J: TRBJ1-1; V: TRBV7-2; CDR3: ASRFTGLGQQTEAF
J: TRBJ2-1; V: TRBV11-3; CDR3: ASSLRSNEQF
J: TRBJ1-1; V: TRBV5-4; CDR3: ASSNRDRASEAF
J: TRBJ1-3; V: TRBV6-6; CDR3: ASSSPIAGAGNTIY
J: TRBJ1-2; V: TRBV5-4; CDR3: ASSLPSPGTSNYGYT
J: TRBJ1-6; V: TRBV3-1/TRBV3-2; CDR3: ASSIGGSPLH
J: TRBJ2-3; V: TRBV18; CDR3: ASSPGGTDTQY
J: TRBJ1-2; V: TRBV5-4; CDR3: ASSLVRTAGYT
J: TRBJ1-6; V: TRBV7-8; CDR3: ASSFNRDSPLH
J: TRBJ1-2; V: TRBV5-1; CDR3: ASSAGQGGSGYT
J: TRBJ1-2; V: TRBV5-1; CDR3: ASSSATGGYGYT
J: TRBJ2-2; V: TRBV13; CDR3: ASSLYRGNTGELF
J: TRBJ2-1; V: TRBV5-1; CDR3: ASSLWGQTYNEQF
J: TRBJ2-3; V: TRBV3-1/TRBV3-2; CDR3: ASSQDITDTQY
J: TRBJ2-2; V: TRBV21-1; CDR3: ASSKVGQGDTGELF
J: TRBJ2-5; V: TRBV6-5; CDR3: ATPAVAGGGETQY
J: TRBJ1-1; V: TRBV11-2; CDR3: ASRGRGLEAF
J: TRBJ2-7; V: TRBV6-2/TRBV6-3; CDR3: ASSYADSPTYEQY
J: TRBJ2-7; V: TRBV7-2; CDR3: ASSLVAGGLEQY
J: TRBJ2-7; V: TRBV2; CDR3: ASSEGLAGGSLRQY
J: TRBJ2-1; V: TRBV2; CDR3: ASKGGPLNEQF
J: TRBJ2-1; V: TRBV27; CDR3: ASTSLPGGMVDEQF
J: TRBJ1-5; V: TRBV2; CDR3: ASSEGGRRLDQPQH
J: TRBJ2-2; V: TRBV29-1; CDR3: SVVLNTGELF
J: TRBJ2-3; V: TRBV2; CDR3: ASTDLQLAGKADTQY
J: TRBJ1-2; V: TRBV29-1; CDR3: SVEPPGQFYGYT
J: TRBJ1-5; V: TRBV4-3; CDR3: ASRRDFMSNQPQH
J: TRBJ2-1; V: TRBV9; CDR3: ASSPRGTAGPNEQF
J: TRBJ2-1; V: TRBV14; CDR3: ASSQARTQF
J: TRBJ2-3; V: TRBV5-1; CDR3: ASSLGGLTDTQY
J: TRBJ1-3; V: TRBV6-1; CDR3: ASSDRQGYSGNTIY
J: TRBJ1-4; V: TRBV18; CDR3: ASSPRQGAEKLF
J: TRBJ1-4; V: TRBV6-2/TRBV6-3; CDR3: ASSLTGLTNEKLF
J: TRBJ2-1; V: TRBV4-1; CDR3: ASSQDAFLRTANEQF
J: TRBJ2-2; V: TRBV11-2; CDR3: ASSLNPGAGELF
J: TRBJ2-1; V: TRBV7-9; CDR3: ASSSDREQF
J: TRBJ2-7; V: TRBV7-9; CDR3: ASSLIGLSSYEQY
J: TRBJ1-2; V: TRBV9; CDR3: ASTGNEGDRGPYYGYT
J: TRBJ1-5; V: TRBV2; CDR3: ASGGTGNQPQH
J: TRBJ2-4; V: TRBV6-1; CDR3: ASSGYKREDRLIQY
J: TRBJ1-1; V: TRBV5-1; CDR3: ASRQGAMNTEAF
J: TRBJ2-2; V: TRBV29-1; CDR3: SAPLLSGELF
J: TRBJ2-2; V: TRBV11-2; CDR3: ASSLINTGELF